This TCR beta chain appears in the sequencing data of a study of regulatory dendritic cells for organ transplantation. Study findings and constraints: Of resting T cell subsets, memory CD8+ had the most alloreactive clonotypes. Naive CD4+ and CD8+ repertoires were highly diverse; memory CD8+ was most oligoclonal. Mature dendritic cells appeared to drive more memory CD8+ clonal expansion than regulatory ones.

About this clone: Its antigen is still unknown.

The assay was immunoSEQ multiplex PCR, and TCRdb's table has in-frame clones only and misses some. The profile covers more than 15,000 clones, with 70% to 85% appearing a single time and 3% to 4% taken by the ten largest. The V and J ends lost 4 bases and 4 bases, in that order; junction bases with no gene match: 17. The CDR3 extends over 19 amino acids. Germline V gives CDR1 WNHNN, CDR2 SYGVQD (reference sequence). Sorted T cells were CFSE-labeled and cultured approximately five days with allogeneic regulatory or mature dendritic cells at 1:10. The V gene is TRBV10-1, the J gene TRBJ2-7; the match to TRBD2 covers 12 bases. The sample taken for sequencing was memory CD4+ T cells from blood cultured with regulatory dendritic cells. Subset here: CD45RO+ memory T cells. The receptor was isolated from a human donor in good health. The CDR3 DNA follows: TGCGCCAGCAGTGTTTTACTAGCGGGAGGACTACCGACTCGGTACGAGCAGTACTTC. It encodes CASSVLLAGGLPTRYEQYF.